This entry lists 6 T cell receptor beta chains sequenced from one sample in a study of T cell responses to AZD1222 COVID-19 vaccine. TCRdb's copy holds only in-frame clones and misses some; the assay was immunoSEQ multiplex PCR. The sample includes around 200,000 clones, approximately 92% seen only once; the top ten take about 1%. The source material was peripheral blood, sampled 28 days after the second dose of the MenACWY control vaccine. Every receptor here comes from an adult who received the MenACWY meningococcal vaccine as a control.

This clone was seen once. This chain links TRBV4-1 with TRBJ2-2; perhaps TRBD1 as D (5 bases). Germline V lookup: CDR1 MGHRA, CDR2 YSYEKL. The length of the CDR3 is 16 residues. The V end lost 6 bases, the J end lost 0 bases, and 14 bases lay between the germline ends. CDR3 sequence (DNA): TGCGCCAGCAGGGGGCATTATGGCGCGAACACCGGGGAGCTGTTTTTT. Its translation: CASRGHYGANTGELFF.

The table lists this clone with a count of one. The chain has TRBV5-5 and TRBJ2-1; 7 bases fit TRBD2. The CDR3 sequence is 17 residues long. Germline V gene lookup returns CDR1 SGHKS and CDR2 YYEKEE (reference sequence). V gave up 0 bases and J gave up 2 bases; unmatched junction bases: 8. The CDR3 protein is CASSLARSAGAYNEQFF. The CDR3 DNA sequence: TGTGCCAGCAGCTTGGCCCGTTCGGCGGGGGCCTACAATGAGCAGTTCTTC.

The J gene is TRBJ1-1, the V gene TRBV4-2; D unresolved. Trimming cost V 1 base and J 11 bases, with 14 bases left between them. Germline V gene data show CDR1 as LGHNA and CDR2 as YNFKEQ. The CDR3 has 13 amino acids. CDR3 sequence reads: CASSQVNPDGAFF. The CDR3 DNA reads as TGTGCCAGCAGCCAAGTAAACCCGGACGGCGCTTTCTTT.

The genes are TRBV7-3 and TRBJ2-7, with 9 nucleotides matching TRBD1. The germline V gene has CDR1 SGHTA and CDR2 FQGTGA. V was pared by 5 bases and J by 7 bases, with 3 bases of the junction left unmatched. The CDR3 is 12 amino acids. The CDR3 loop is CASSADRGEQYF. The CDR3 DNA is TGTGCCAGCAGCGCGGACAGGGGTGAGCAGTACTTC.

This clone was seen a single time. The chain recombines TRBV19 with TRBJ1-3; D gene uncertain. This CDR3 region has 13 residues. The germline CDR1 and CDR2 sequences are LNHDA and SQIVND (reference sequence). Trimming shortened V by 4 bases and J by 4 bases, and 8 bases separated the two germline ends. The CDR3 reads CASSKRLGNTIYF. DNA for the CDR3: TGTGCCAGTAGTAAGAGACTCGGAAACACCATATATTTT.

The chain combines TRBV7-9 with TRBJ2-7, with 10 positions matching TRBD1. Per the germline V gene, CDR1 is SEHNR and CDR2 is FQNEAQ (reference sequence). Losses at the gene ends were 4 bases for V and 1 base for J; bases not matched to a gene: 4. This CDR3 region has 15 residues. For the CDR3, the DNA is TGTGCCAGCAGCTCTTCGGGACAGGGGTCCTACGAGCAGTACTTC. Residues: CASSSSGQGSYEQYF.